The rows below give T cell receptor beta chains drawn from one sample of a study of T cell responses to AZD1222 COVID-19 vaccine. Repertoires were generated with immunoSEQ multiplex PCR, while TCRdb's copy carries only in-frame clones and drops some. The profile shows 95,000 to 150,000 clones, roughly 89% of them singletons. Here the sequenced sample was peripheral blood, taken on day 0 of AZD1222 vaccination. The origin of the receptors is an adult in good health. Both conserved end residues are part of each CDR3. D genes are given only for firm matches. Only part of the rows carry a size: once, few, many, or a class if the clone is expanded.

CDR3nt	CDR3aa	j_gene	v_gene	d_gene	abundance
TGTGCCAGCAGCCAAGAGGAGGGAGGAACTAATTCACCCCTCCACTTT	CASSQEEGGTNSPLHF	TRBJ1-6	TRBV7-8	-	-
TGTGCCAGCAATCTAGCGGGGGGCACAGATACGCAGTATTTT	CASNLAGGTDTQYF	TRBJ2-3	TRBV6-5	TRBD2	-
TGTGCCAGCAGCTTAGTGGGGGGCGCGGAAGGCTACACCTTC	CASSLVGGAEGYTF	TRBJ1-2	TRBV11-2	-	large
TGCGCCAGCAGTGAGGCGAGGGGGATTTCTGGGGCCAACGTCCTGACTTTC	CASSEARGISGANVLTF	TRBJ2-6	TRBV10-1	-	-
TGTGCCTGGGGTCGGGGGGGCTGGCGCGAGCAGTACTTC	CAWGRGGWREQYF	TRBJ2-7	TRBV30	TRBD2	-
TGTGCCAGCTCCCCGCTACAGGGGCCTCGAAGTCAGCCCCAGCATTTT	CASSPLQGPRSQPQHF	TRBJ1-5	TRBV18	TRBD1	few
TGTGCCAGCTCAGAAAAAGGGGGCATTGCTCAGCCCCAGCATTTT	CASSEKGGIAQPQHF	TRBJ1-5	TRBV18	TRBD1	-
TGTGCCAGCAGCCCGGGACATGTGAACACTGAAGCTTTCTTT	CASSPGHVNTEAFF	TRBJ1-1	TRBV5-4	-	-
TGTGCCAGTAGTATAGTTTACGGAGGGTTGAACACTGAAGCTTTCTTT	CASSIVYGGLNTEAFF	TRBJ1-1	TRBV19	-	many
TGCGCCAGCAGCGGGGGGACGGACAGGAACACTGAAGCTTTCTTT	CASSGGTDRNTEAFF	TRBJ1-1	TRBV5-1	-	-